These 9 T cell receptor beta chains share one sample of origin, sequenced in a study of OX40 agonist ivuxolimab in advanced cancers. Assay: immunoSEQ multiplex PCR; the TCRdb copy retains only in-frame clones and omits some. The data show over 20,000 clones, roughly four fifths seen once. The material sequenced was CD4+ or CD8+ T cells sorted from blood, taken in a trial of the OX40 agonist ivuxolimab. Receptors were obtained from an adult with an advanced solid tumor such as melanoma, head and neck, liver or kidney cancer.

The chain carries TRBV18 and TRBJ1-5, with 7 nucleotides matching TRBD1. The CDR3 is 15 amino acids. Trimming removed 6 bases from V and 3 bases from J; junction bases left unmatched: 8. Germline loops: CDR1 KGHSH, CDR2 LQKENI. The CDR3 bases are TGTGCCAGCTCGCCCTACAGGGGAATCAATCAGCCCCAGCATTTT. Protein sequence: CASSPYRGINQPQHF.

The table lists this clone with a count of one. This chain connects TRBV23-1 to TRBJ1-5; D remains ambiguous. TRBV23-1 is noted as an ORF with a role that remains uncertain. Trimming removed 4 bases at V and 1 base at J, with 20 bases between. This CDR3 is built from 18 residues. CDR3 sequence (DNA): TGCGCCAGCAGTCTCCCATCCCCGCGGGAGGTGAGCAATCAGCCCCAGCATTTT. Residues: CASSLPSPREVSNQPQHF.

This clone was detected only a few times. Within the sample, other DNA sequences also encode this same CDR3. The chain is built from TRBV11-3 and TRBJ1-3, with 10 bases matching TRBD1. The CDR3 consists of 15 residues. V dropped 5 bases and J dropped 4; count of bases not matched to a gene: 5. Per germline, CDR1 SGHNT and CDR2 YENEEA. DNA of the CDR3: TGTGCCAGCAGCCCGGGACAGGGGCCCGGAAACACCATATATTTT. Translation: CASSPGQGPGNTIYF.

V usage is TRBV6-4 and J usage is TRBJ2-3, with D hard to call. CDR1 is MRHNA, CDR2 SNTAGT, per germline. V lost 5 bases, J lost 3 bases, and 9 bases lay in between. The CDR3 is made up of 13 amino acids. The CDR3 nucleotides are TGTGCCAGCAGTAGAGAGGTTACAGATACGCAGTATTTT. Translated, it gives CASSREVTDTQYF.

In this sample, this clone turned up a few times. The V gene is TRBV19, the J gene TRBJ2-1; D might be TRBD2 (7 bases). Germline V gene data show CDR1 as LNHDA and CDR2 as SQIVND (reference sequence). The CDR3 runs to 15 residues. Between the trimmed V and J ends, which lost 7 bases and 4 bases, there was a span of 17 bases. The CDR3, as DNA: TGTGCCAGTACTCCCACGGGGGGCGCTTACAATGAGCAGTTCTTC. It specifies CASTPTGGAYNEQFF.

This clone has a handful of counts. J is TRBJ1-5 and V is TRBV5-5; TRBD1 aligns across 7 bases. Germline CDR1 and CDR2: SGHKS and YYEKEE (reference sequence). J lost 6 bases, V lost 2 bases, and 5 bases had no gene match. The CDR3 length is 14 residues. CDR3 coding DNA: TGTGCCAGCAGCTTACGACAGGGACCTCAGCCCCAGCATTTT. Encoded protein: CASSLRQGPQPQHF.

This chain connects TRBV9 to TRBJ2-7; D is perhaps TRBD1 (5 bases). This CDR3 region has 13 residues. V was trimmed by 3 bases and J by 7 bases, leaving 14 bases between them. CDR1 is SGDLS, CDR2 YYNGEE, per germline. The CDR3 coding sequence is TGTGCCAGCAGCGGGGTGGCAGGGTTTGAGCAGTACTTC. Residues: CASSGVAGFEQYF.

The chain is built from TRBV9 and TRBJ1-4; 8 bases are a match to TRBD1. The V segment lost 3 bases and the J segment 3 bases; nucleotides outside the gene matches: 4. The CDR3 has 15 amino acids. Per the germline V gene, CDR1 is SGDLS and CDR2 is YYNGEE. The CDR3 DNA reads TGTGCCAGCAGCGCCCAGGGGGCGCCTAATGAAAAACTGTTTTTT. It translates to CASSAQGAPNEKLFF.

The rearrangement joins TRBV11-2 to TRBJ1-6; no reliable D call. Germline V gives CDR1 SGHAT, CDR2 FQNNGV. V lost 2 bases to trimming and J lost 3 bases, with 14 bases between them. The CDR3 extends over 17 amino acids. The CDR3 loop is CASSLTDVRSYNSPLHF. In nucleotides, the CDR3 is TGTGCCAGCAGCTTAACGGACGTCCGGAGCTATAATTCACCCCTCCACTTT.